This T cell receptor (beta chain) was identified in a study of read filtering for tumor transcriptome and immune sequencing. This library used roughly 430 ng RNA and molecular barcoded adaptors spanning alpha/delta and beta/gamma chains. One entry per CDR3 protein results from TCRdb running MiXCR on the reads. The repertoire consists of roughly 68,000 distinct CDR3 sequences, with approximately 13% occurring once and the leading ten covering 45%. Germline V lookup: CDR1 DFQATT, CDR2 SNEGSKA (reference sequence). Trimming cost V 5 bases and J 6 bases, with 14 bases left between them. The CDR3 length is 13 residues. Findings of the study overall: About 82% of IR-seq clonotypes had a single read, yet these held around 3.5% of reads.

Ten or more counts support this clonotype. Its antigen is unknown. The rearrangement links TRBV20-1 to TRBJ1-5, with TRBD1 as a possible D gene (6 bases). The TCR originated in a donor at least 40 years old with multiple myeloma. The sample comprised a population of CD138-negative cells sorted from bone marrow. Here the CDR3 reads CSAGGGGTQPQHF. The CDR3 DNA is TGCAGTGCTGGGGGGGGCGGTACTCAGCCCCAGCATTTT.